What follows describes a single TCR beta chain. The clone's antigen remains unknown. No quality values exist for individual bases; no much larger clone is one base distant. Deletion took 5 bases off V and 3 bases off J, with a span of 11 bases between the germline ends. The germline V gene gives CDR1 as SNHLY and CDR2 as FYNNEI. The CDR3 has 13 amino acids, counting the end cysteine and phenylalanine. CDR3 DNA only is kept here, 39 bases in frame from base 1. This record belongs to a study of graft-versus-host responses after intestinal transplantation (dated by TCRdb to the early 2020s). Regarding the complete study: Multivisceral, liver-intestinal, or isolated intestinal transplants were received by the recipients. Graft-versus-host and host-versus-graft alloreactive T cell clones were tracked in the graft, circulation and bone marrow after intestinal transplantation using bulk TCR-beta CDR3 sequencing. A cohort of 24 intestinal transplant recipients, including one retransplant, was enrolled, and a few patients lacking pretransplant specimens were excluded. Instead of going to the commercial service, samples from a few later patients were sequenced in-house on an Illumina MiSeq and processed with MiXCR. A peak of at least 4% donor T cells among recipient peripheral blood mononuclear cells was the definition used for donor T cell macrochimerism. To identify alloreactive clones, pre-transplant mixed lymphocyte reaction products were sequenced and then compared with unstimulated pre-transplant donor and recipient T cells. All recipients received anti-thymocyte globulin induction followed by maintenance tacrolimus and steroids for 3 to 4 years. Broad study findings and their caveats: Patients with donor T cell macrochimerism had high GvH to HvG T cell clonal ratios in their allografts. Early after transplant, declines in HvG clones were associated with peak levels of circulating GvH clones. Conclusions were limited by the relatively low number and heterogeneity of intestinal transplant patients. GvH clones were detected in recipient bone marrow, and some appeared earlier in ileal mucosa or blood, consistent with an intestinal mucosal origin.

Libraries were built with the immunoSEQ multiplex PCR assay. High-throughput TCR-beta CDR3 sequencing of genomic DNA from most patients was performed by Adaptive Biotechnologies. The paper's processing steps were these. TCR sequencing data were retrieved from Adaptive's ImmunoSEQ software for about 17 patients, whereas a few other patients were processed with MiXCR and VDJtools. CDR3 nucleotide sequences shared by donor and recipient were removed because the origin of these sequences could not be assigned. To be classed as alloreactive, a clone needed at least 2-fold expansion over unstimulated cells and a minimum CFSE-low frequency of 0.002% (template counts) or 0.001% (read counts). A clone was considered mappable if detected in the sequenced pre-transplant spleen, lymph node, or MLR CFSE-low populations of the donor or recipient. The cumulative frequency of alloreactive clones was calculated as a percentage of all sequences, weighted by copy number. This immuneACCESS table, as held by TCRdb, lists in-frame sequences with V and J called but not all clones. Of the missing ones, under half trace to an unresolved V gene in checked studies; the others have no known cause. V and J calls plus clone size are reproduced from that table; the DNA served to infer D and trimming. The sample table holds more than 45,000 clones, of which more than 75% were seen once. In total, the top ten clones hold under 3% of the sample.

Blood samples were collected up to 4 times in the first month after transplant and then at least monthly when available. Sequenced here: PBMCs, sampled almost 120 days after intestinal transplantation. This TCR came from a human patient who received an intestinal transplant, so some T cells may come from the graft donor. This sequence uses TRBV2 and TRBJ2-7; a tentative D call is TRBD1 (5 bases match). The CDR3 reads as follows: CASSTDTHYEQYF. The DNA reads as follows: TGTGCCAGCAGTACGGACACTCACTACGAGCAGTACTTC.